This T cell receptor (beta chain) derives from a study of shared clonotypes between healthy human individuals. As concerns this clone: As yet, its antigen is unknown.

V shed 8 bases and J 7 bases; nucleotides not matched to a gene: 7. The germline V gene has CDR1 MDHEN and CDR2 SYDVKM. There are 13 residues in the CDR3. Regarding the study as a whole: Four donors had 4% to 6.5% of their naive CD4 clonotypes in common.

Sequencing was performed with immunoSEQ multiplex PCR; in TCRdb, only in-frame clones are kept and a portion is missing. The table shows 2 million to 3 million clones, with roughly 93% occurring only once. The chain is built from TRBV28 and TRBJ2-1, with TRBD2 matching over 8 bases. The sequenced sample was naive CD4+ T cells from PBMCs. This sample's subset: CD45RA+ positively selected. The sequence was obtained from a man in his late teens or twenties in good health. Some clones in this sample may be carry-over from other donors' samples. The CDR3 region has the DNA TGTGCCAGCCTCGGGAGGGCCCGAAATGAGCAGTTCTTC. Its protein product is CASLGRARNEQFF.